The sequence of this TCR beta chain was determined in a study of memory CD4+ T cells and cytomegalovirus serostatus. Data came from immunoSEQ multiplex PCR; TCRdb stores just in-frame clones and leaves some out. The sample comprises 55,000 to 60,000 clones, roughly three quarters of which are singletons, and roughly 1% rests with the top ten. Germline CDR1 reads LGHNA; CDR2 reads YSLEER. The CDR3 contains 14 residues. V was shortened by 1 base and J by 5 bases, with 11 bases between the two germline ends. The sort gate was single viable CD3+CD4+CD8-CD45RO+ cells for memory CD4+ T cells. The origin of this receptor is an adult in good health and CMV-seronegative. Sequenced: memory CD4+ T cells from blood. The chain couples TRBV4-3 to TRBJ2-5; D not resolved. This CDR3 reads CASSQAPVGETQYF. CDR3 sequence (DNA): TGCGCCAGCAGCCAAGCCCCAGTAGGTGAGACCCAGTACTTC.